Below are 27 T cell receptor beta chains sequenced from a single sample in a study of Graves' ophthalmopathy and Graves' hyperthyroidism. TCR beta CDR3 amplification used RNA transcripts. Second-round multiplex PCR came after first-round RT-PCR with HTBI primers. TCRdb independently ran MiXCR on the multiplex PCR reads; one entry per CDR3 protein. Seen here are 900,000 to 1,200,000 distinct CDR3 sequences, around a third observed once, and the top ten hold around 10%. The sample taken for sequencing was peripheral blood or thyroid tissue (not recorded which). Receptor source: an adult man with Graves' hyperthyroidism.

This clonotype was counted many times. The chain recombines TRBV12-3 or TRBV12-4 with TRBJ1-3; tentatively, D is TRBD1 (6 bases). The CDR3 length is 19 residues. V lost 6 bases to trimming and J lost 1 base, with 25 bases between them. CDR3 DNA sequence: TGTGCCAGCAGCCAAAGCGTCGGGGGCCTGGGCCAGTCTGGAAACACCATATATTTT. Amino acids: CASSQSVGGLGQSGNTIYF.

This clonotype has only a few counts. CDR3 amino acids: CASSQEYAIREQYF. The CDR3, as DNA: TGCGCCAGCAGCCAGGAATACGCAATACGGGAGCAGTACTTC. This chain connects TRBV4-1 to TRBJ2-7; D not resolved. Germline V lookup: CDR1 MGHRA, CDR2 YSYEKL. Trimming left V 3 bases short and J 7 bases short, with 16 bases between. The CDR3 totals 14 residues.

This chain links TRBV19 with TRBJ1-4, with TRBD1 matching 9 bases. The CDR3 extends over 16 amino acids. Germline V gene data show CDR1 as LNHDA and CDR2 as SQIVND (reference sequence). The V and J ends lost 6 bases and 8 bases, in that order; junction bases with no gene match: 13. CDR3 coding DNA: TGTGCCAGTAGCACGCTAGCGGGACAGGGTGAGGAAAAACTGTTTTTT. It is translated as CASSTLAGQGEEKLFF.

The chain employs TRBV10-3 and TRBJ2-2; D is tentatively TRBD1 or TRBD2 (7 bases each). The length of the CDR3 is 21 residues. The V gene's germline CDR1 is ENHRY and CDR2 SYGVKD. Trimming stripped 10 bases from V and 1 base from J, with 34 bases between. This CDR3 is CATLRQGSDLTPSGNTGELFF. The DNA for the CDR3 is TGTGCCACCTTACGACAGGGTAGTGACCTGACTCCTAGCGGGAACACCGGGGAGCTGTTTTTT.

This clonotype was seen a few times. Its ends do not fully match the called genes, so a read error is possible. V and J are TRBV6-1 and TRBJ2-7; 8 nucleotides agree with TRBD1. The germline CDR1 and CDR2 sequences are MNHNS and SASEGT. The CDR3 covers 16 residues. The CDR3 is CASSDIQGASDYEQYF. The DNA of the CDR3 is TGCGCCAGCAGTGACATCCAGGGGGCTTCGGACTACGAGCAGTACTTC.

This clonotype was seen a handful of times. This chain connects TRBV6-5 to TRBJ2-5; 9 bases agree with TRBD1. The junction had 8 bases not matched to a gene; V was cut back by 4 bases and J by 5 bases. The CDR3 is 15 amino acids. CDR1 and CDR2 (germline): MNHEY, SVGAGI. The CDR3 DNA sequence: TGTGCCAGCAGTTCTAACAGGGGGCGTAGGGAGACCCAGTACTTC. This gives the protein CASSSNRGRRETQYF.

Note on this clonotype: One end of the junction is discordant with germline, which a read error may explain. The J gene is TRBJ1-2, the V gene TRBV5-1; possible D gene TRBD1, 6 bases. The length of the CDR3 is 13 residues. Germline V gene data show CDR1 as SGHRS and CDR2 as YFSETQ. The CDR3 is CASSNRGNYGYTF. CDR3 bases: TGTGCCAGCAGCAATAGGGGGAACTATGGCTACACCTTC.

A few counts support this clonotype. The rearrangement links TRBV15 to TRBJ2-5, with 7 bases that match TRBD2. After removal of 4 bases from V and 5 bases from J, the junction contained 4 bases not matched to a gene. Germline V gene lookup returns CDR1 LNHNV and CDR2 YYDKDF (reference sequence). This CDR3 has 13 residues. The CDR3 spells CATSIGTIETQYF. CDR3 DNA: TGTGCCACCAGCATCGGGACTATTGAGACCCAGTACTTC.

The chain joins TRBV7-2 to TRBJ1-2, with D perhaps matching TRBD1 (5 bases). Germline V gene sequence: CDR1 SGHTA, CDR2 FQGNSA. The CDR3 totals 13 residues. Trimming shortened V by 4 bases and J by 8 bases, and 14 bases separated the two germline ends. CDR3 in amino acids: CASSSDSLTGYTF. CDR3 nucleotides: TGTGCCAGCAGCTCTGACAGTCTTACCGGCTACACCTTC. Drawing the rest from reference TRBV7-2 and TRBJ1-2, the complete variable domain is GAGVSQSPSNKVTEKGKDVELRCDPISGHTALYWYRQSLGQGLEFLIYFQGNSAPDKSGLPSDRFSAERTGGSVSTLTIQRTQQEDSAVYLCASSSDSLTGYTFGSGTRLTVV.

The V call is TRBV7-9, the J call TRBJ1-1, with 9 bases fitting TRBD1. Germline CDR1 SEHNR, CDR2 FQNEAQ (reference sequence). There are 13 residues in the CDR3. The trim removed 2 bases at V and 10 bases at J, leaving 5 bases unmatched. The chain's CDR3 is CASSLLTGGAAFF. CDR3 DNA sequence: TGTGCCAGCAGCTTATTGACAGGGGGTGCAGCTTTCTTT.

This CDR3 is CASRSGINSPLHF. The CDR3 DNA reads as TGTGCCAGCAGGTCTGGGATCAATTCACCCCTCCACTTT. The chain couples TRBV7-8 to TRBJ1-6; D gene ambiguous. The CDR3 spans 13 residues. Germline V lookup: CDR1 SGHVS, CDR2 FQNEAQ. V was pared by 6 bases and J by 7 bases, with 10 bases between.

This clonotype was observed at least ten times. The chain joins TRBV5-1 to TRBJ1-1, with D perhaps TRBD1 (5 bases). The CDR3 sequence is 13 residues long. Per germline, CDR1 SGHRS and CDR2 YFSETQ. The V end was cut by 4 bases, the J end by 5 bases, with 12 bases between. CDR3 loop: CASSVSGRTEAFF. DNA of the CDR3: TGCGCCAGCAGCGTATCAGGGAGGACTGAAGCTTTCTTT.

This clonotype has at least ten counts. The chain uses TRBV12-3 or TRBV12-4 and TRBJ1-1; D is ambiguous. The ends were cut back, 5 bases at V and 8 bases at J, with 12 bases in the middle. The CDR3 has 12 residues. The CDR3 here is CASSLMGREAFF. Written as DNA, the CDR3 is TGTGCCAGCAGTCTGATGGGGAGAGAAGCTTTCTTT.

The chain combines TRBV10-3 with TRBJ1-5; 10 bases align to TRBD1. V dropped 6 bases and J dropped 9; count of bases not matched to a gene: 11. CDR3 length: 15 amino acids. The germline V gene has CDR1 ENHRY and CDR2 SYGVKD. The CDR3 coding sequence is TGTGCCATCAGACCCGGACAGGGGGTATTTGGGCCCCAGCATTTT. Residues: CAIRPGQGVFGPQHF.

The gene calls are TRBV29-1 and TRBJ2-7; 7 bases map to TRBD1. The CDR3 has 14 amino acids. After removal of 7 bases from V and 0 bases from J, the junction contained 9 bases not matched to a gene. CDR1 is SQVTM and CDR2 is ANQGSEA in the germline V gene. The CDR3 spells CSGGTGDSSYEQYF. In DNA, the CDR3 is TGCAGCGGCGGAACAGGGGATAGCTCCTACGAGCAGTACTTC.

This clonotype was detected ten times or more. The CDR3 sequence: CSFRVSANEKLFF. As DNA, the CDR3 is TGCAGCTTCAGGGTTTCAGCTAATGAAAAACTGTTTTTT. The V and J genes are TRBV29-1 and TRBJ1-4; D might be TRBD1 (5 bases). This CDR3 is 13 amino acids long. Between the trimmed V and J ends, which lost 8 bases and 3 bases, there was a span of 13 bases. The germline V gene has CDR1 SQVTM and CDR2 ANQGSEA.

This clonotype was picked up many times. This chain uses TRBV7-9 with TRBJ2-5; 8 bases are shared with TRBD1. The CDR3 is made up of 15 amino acids. Germline V lookup: CDR1 SEHNR, CDR2 FQNEAQ (reference sequence). With 4 bases clipped from V and 4 bases from J, the junction kept 8 bases outside the gene matches. CDR3 DNA sequence: TGTGCCAGCAGCTCCCGGACAGGGCTGGGAGAGACCCAGTACTTC. Amino acid sequence: CASSSRTGLGETQYF.

CDR3 protein: CASSFHDGLRMDTEAFF. CDR3 nucleotides: TGTGCCAGCAGCTTTCACGATGGACTCCGGATGGACACTGAAGCTTTCTTT. The rearrangement joins TRBV7-9 to TRBJ1-1; D is undetermined. The V gene lost 3 bases and the J gene lost 3 bases, with 20 bases spanning the gap. The germline CDR1 and CDR2 sequences are SEHNR and FQNEAQ (reference sequence). CDR3 length: 17 amino acids.

This clonotype has a count of ten or more. This chain uses TRBV7-9 with TRBJ2-7; D unclear. The ends were cut back, 4 bases at V and 2 bases at J, with 6 bases in the middle. Looked up from germline, CDR1 is SEHNR and CDR2 is FQNEAQ (reference sequence). This CDR3 comprises 12 residues. CDR3 amino acids: CASSSRTYEQYF. The CDR3 DNA reads TGTGCCAGCAGCTCCAGGACCTACGAGCAGTACTTC.

V is TRBV27 and J is TRBJ2-5; perhaps TRBD2 as D (5 bases). V shed 5 bases and J shed 5 bases, with 15 bases lying between them. Germline V gene data show CDR1 as MNHEY and CDR2 as SMNVEV (reference sequence). This CDR3 contains 14 residues. The CDR3 is CASSRNGELETQYF. The CDR3 coding sequence is TGTGCCAGCAGTCGAAACGGGGAGTTGGAGACCCAGTACTTC.

Notes on this clonotype: This could be a read error, since a much larger clone is one nucleotide away. The chain recombines TRBV19 with TRBJ2-7; weak D call: TRBD2 (6 bases). V lost 5 bases and J lost 2, with 10 bases in between. CDR1 LNHDA and CDR2 SQIVND come from the germline V gene (reference sequence). There are 13 residues in the CDR3. The CDR3 reads CASSVAATYEQYF. The CDR3 bases are TGTGCCAGTAGTGTAGCGGCAACCTACGAGCAGTACTTC. Complete variable domain (other parts from reference TRBV19 and TRBJ2-7): DGGITQSPKYLFRKEGQNVTLSCEQNLNHDAMYWYRQDPGQGLRLIYYSQIVNDFQKGDIAEGYSVSREKKESFPLTVTSAQKNPTAFYLCASSVAATYEQYFGPGTRLTVT.

This clonotype was seen once. The chain links TRBV9 to TRBJ2-5, with D perhaps matching TRBD1 or TRBD2 (5 bases each). The V and J ends lost 3 bases and 5 bases respectively, with 11 bases between them. From germline, CDR1 is SGDLS and CDR2 YYNGEE. This CDR3 region has 13 residues. CDR3 sequence: CASSAYEGETQYF. DNA of the CDR3: TGTGCCAGCAGCGCCTACGAGGGGGAGACCCAGTACTTC.

The chain joins TRBV4-3 to TRBJ1-2; a weak D match, TRBD1 (6 bases). The germline V gene has CDR1 LGHNA and CDR2 YSLEER. The CDR3 runs to 16 residues. Deletions cut 0 bases from V and 4 bases from J, with 15 bases between. Here the CDR3 DNA reads TGCGCCAGCAGCCAAGAGGCAACAGGGTCCAGCTATGGCTACACCTTC. Translated, it gives CASSQEATGSSYGYTF.

This clonotype was observed many times. The rearrangement uses TRBV12-3 or TRBV12-4 and TRBJ1-6, with a possible D match to TRBD1 (5 bases). Trimming took 8 bases from V and 9 from J, leaving 14 bases between them. The CDR3 is made up of 13 amino acids. The CDR3 DNA follows: TGTGCCAGCCAGGACACTGGCAGTTCACCCCTCCACTTT. Encoded protein: CASQDTGSSPLHF.

V gene TRBV7-2 combines with J gene TRBJ2-3; 8 bases map to TRBD1. Trimming removed 5 bases from V and 2 bases from J; junction bases left unmatched: 6. Germline-derived CDR1 and CDR2 are SGHTA and FQGNSA. This CDR3 comprises 15 residues. This CDR3 is CASSRRQGTTDTQYF. CDR3 bases: TGTGCCAGCAGCCGCAGACAGGGGACCACAGATACGCAGTATTTT. The full variable domain, completed using reference TRBV7-2 and TRBJ2-3, is GAGVSQSPSNKVTEKGKDVELRCDPISGHTALYWYRQSLGQGLEFLIYFQGNSAPDKSGLPSDRFSAERTGGSVSTLTIQRTQQEDSAVYLCASSRRQGTTDTQYFGPGTRLTVL.

Only a few counts were recorded for this clonotype. No conserved phenylalanine or tryptophan is present at the end of the CDR3, so a read error is the likely explanation. It is unclear where the CDR3 begins or ends on the DNA, so no DNA is shown, and the CDR3 is as TCRdb lists it. This sequence joins TRBV25-1 and TRBJ2-6; the D segment call TRBD1 is taken from the table without a DNA check. The germline V gene encodes CDR1 MGHDK and CDR2 SYGVNS. The CDR3 numbers 17 amino acids, ends counted. The CDR3 loop is CASSGRTGLSGANVLVL.

J is TRBJ2-1 and V is TRBV29-1; no clear D gene. The CDR3 has 10 amino acids. V lost 7 bases to trimming and J lost 7 bases, with 8 bases between them. The V gene's germline CDR1 is SQVTM and CDR2 ANQGSEA. CDR3 loop: CSGIGNEQFF. CDR3 in DNA: TGCAGCGGTATCGGGAATGAGCAGTTCTTC.